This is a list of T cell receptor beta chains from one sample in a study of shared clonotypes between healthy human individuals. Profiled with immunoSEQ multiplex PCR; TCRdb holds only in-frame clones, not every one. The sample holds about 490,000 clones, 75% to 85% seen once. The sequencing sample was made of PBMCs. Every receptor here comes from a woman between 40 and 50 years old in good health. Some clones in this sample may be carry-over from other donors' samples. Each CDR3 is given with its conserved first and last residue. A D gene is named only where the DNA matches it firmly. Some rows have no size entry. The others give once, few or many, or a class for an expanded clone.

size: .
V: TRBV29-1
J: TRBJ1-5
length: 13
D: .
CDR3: CSVGPGLNQPQHF
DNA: TGCAGCGTTGGACCAGGCCTTAATCAGCCCCAGCATTTT

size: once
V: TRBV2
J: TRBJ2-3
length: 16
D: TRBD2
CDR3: CASSEMGRESTDTQYF
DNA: TGTGCCAGCAGTGAAATGGGGAGGGAGAGTACAGATACGCAGTATTTT

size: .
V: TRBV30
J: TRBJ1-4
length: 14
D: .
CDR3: CAWSVGPTNEKLFF
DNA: TGTGCCTGGAGTGTAGGTCCAACTAATGAAAAACTGTTTTTT

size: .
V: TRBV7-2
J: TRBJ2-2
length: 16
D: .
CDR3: CASSQQTGANTGELFF
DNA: TGTGCCAGCAGCCAACAGACAGGCGCGAACACCGGGGAGCTGTTTTTT

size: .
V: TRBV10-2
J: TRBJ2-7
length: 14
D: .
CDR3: CASSGGLGSYEQYF
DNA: TGCGCCAGCAGTGGAGGTCTGGGGTCCTACGAGCAGTACTTC

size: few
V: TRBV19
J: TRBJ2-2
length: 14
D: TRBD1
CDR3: CASQGQGDTGELFF
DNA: TGTGCCAGTCAGGGACAGGGCGACACCGGGGAGCTGTTTTTT

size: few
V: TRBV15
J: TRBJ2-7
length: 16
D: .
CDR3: CATSRDREQTVYEQYF
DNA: TGTGCCACCAGCAGAGACCGGGAACAAACAGTCTACGAGCAGTACTTC

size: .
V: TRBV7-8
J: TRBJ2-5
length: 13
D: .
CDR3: CASSSSPWETQYF
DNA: TGTGCCAGCAGCTCGAGTCCGTGGGAGACCCAGTACTTC

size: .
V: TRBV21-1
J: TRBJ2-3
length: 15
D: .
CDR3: CASSERRTRRDTQYF
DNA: TGTGCCAGCAGCGAAAGGAGGACAAGGCGGGATACGCAGTATTTT

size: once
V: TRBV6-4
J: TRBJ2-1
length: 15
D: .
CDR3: CASSVETGNYNEQFF
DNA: TGTGCCAGCAGTGTGGAGACAGGTAACTACAATGAGCAGTTCTTC

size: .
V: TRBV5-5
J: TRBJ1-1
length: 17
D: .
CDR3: CASSLEGRQVWNTEAFF
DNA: TGTGCCAGCAGCTTGGAGGGGCGGCAGGTTTGGAACACTGAAGCTTTCTTT

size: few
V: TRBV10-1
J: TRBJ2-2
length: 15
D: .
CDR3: CASSLAGSTTGELFF
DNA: TGCGCCAGCAGTCTTGCCGGGAGTACCACCGGGGAGCTGTTTTTT

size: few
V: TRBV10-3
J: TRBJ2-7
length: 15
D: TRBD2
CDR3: CAISESSGSSYEQYF
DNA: TGTGCCATCAGTGAGTCGAGCGGGAGTAGCTACGAGCAGTACTTC

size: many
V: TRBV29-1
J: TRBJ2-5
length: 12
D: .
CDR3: CSYRLMGETQYF
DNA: TGCAGCTACCGCCTGATGGGAGAGACCCAGTACTTC

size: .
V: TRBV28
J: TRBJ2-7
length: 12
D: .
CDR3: CASSFELYEQYF
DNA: TGTGCCAGCAGTTTCGAGCTTTACGAGCAGTACTTC

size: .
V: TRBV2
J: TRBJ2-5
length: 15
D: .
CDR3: CASSELRTAQETQYF
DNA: TGTGCCAGCAGTGAATTAAGGACAGCGCAAGAGACCCAGTACTTC

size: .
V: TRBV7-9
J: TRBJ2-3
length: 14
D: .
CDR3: CASSSYAIGRVQYF
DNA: TGTGCCAGCAGCTCGTACGCTATAGGAAGGGTGCAGTATTTT

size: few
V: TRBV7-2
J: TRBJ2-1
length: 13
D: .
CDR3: CASSRGRYNEQFF
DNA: TGTGCCAGCAGCCGGGGTCGTTACAATGAGCAGTTCTTC

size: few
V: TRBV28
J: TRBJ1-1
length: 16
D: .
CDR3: CASSFWGGGPNTEAFF
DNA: TGTGCCAGCAGTTTTTGGGGCGGAGGGCCGAACACTGAAGCTTTCTTT

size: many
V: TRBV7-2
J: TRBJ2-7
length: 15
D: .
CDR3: CASSLGPMSSYEQYF
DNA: TGTGCCAGCAGCCTAGGACCTATGAGCTCCTACGAGCAGTACTTC

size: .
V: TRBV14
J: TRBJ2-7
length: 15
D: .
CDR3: CASSQAVDYSYEQYF
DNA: TGTGCCAGCAGCCAAGCCGTGGATTACTCCTACGAGCAGTACTTC

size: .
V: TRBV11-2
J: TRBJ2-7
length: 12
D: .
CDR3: CASSRSSYEQYF
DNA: TGTGCCAGCAGCCGCAGCTCCTACGAGCAGTACTTC

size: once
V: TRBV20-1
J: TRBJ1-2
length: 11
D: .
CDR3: CSARANYGYTF
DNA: TGCAGTGCTAGAGCAAACTATGGCTACACCTTC

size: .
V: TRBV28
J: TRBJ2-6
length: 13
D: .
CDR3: CASREDGSPVLTF
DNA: TGTGCCAGCAGGGAGGACGGATCCCCCGTCCTGACTTTC

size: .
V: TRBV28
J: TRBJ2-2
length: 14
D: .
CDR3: CASSFGPYTGELFF
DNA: TGTGCCAGCAGTTTTGGACCTTACACCGGGGAGCTGTTTTTT

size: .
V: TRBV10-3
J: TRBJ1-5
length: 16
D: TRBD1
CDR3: CAISPGPDRGGQPQHF
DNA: TGTGCCATCAGTCCCGGCCCCGACAGGGGAGGCCAGCCCCAGCATTTT

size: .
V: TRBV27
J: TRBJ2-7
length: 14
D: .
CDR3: CASSFRATSEIQYF
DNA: TGTGCCAGCAGTTTTAGGGCTACCTCGGAGATCCAGTACTTC

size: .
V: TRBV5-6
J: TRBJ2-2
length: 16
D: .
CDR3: CASTFLGPFDTGELFF
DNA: TGTGCCAGCACCTTTCTGGGGCCGTTCGACACCGGGGAGCTGTTTTTT

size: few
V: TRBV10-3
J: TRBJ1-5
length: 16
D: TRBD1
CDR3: CAISATKTGDNQPQHF
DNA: TGTGCCATCAGTGCGACAAAGACAGGGGACAATCAGCCCCAGCATTTT

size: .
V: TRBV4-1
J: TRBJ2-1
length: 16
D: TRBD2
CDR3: CASSQDPASGDNEQFF
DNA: TGCGCCAGCAGCCAAGATCCGGCTAGCGGGGACAATGAGCAGTTCTTC

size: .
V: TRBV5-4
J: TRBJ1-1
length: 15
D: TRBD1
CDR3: CASSPLPGQGVEAFF
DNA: TGTGCCAGCAGCCCGCTTCCGGGACAGGGAGTTGAAGCTTTCTTT

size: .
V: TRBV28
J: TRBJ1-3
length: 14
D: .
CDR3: CASSPRSAGNTIYF
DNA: TGTGCCAGCAGTCCGAGGTCGGCTGGAAACACCATATATTTT

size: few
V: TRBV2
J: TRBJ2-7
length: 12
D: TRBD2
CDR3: CASRREVYEQYF
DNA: TGTGCCAGCAGGCGGGAGGTCTACGAGCAGTACTTC

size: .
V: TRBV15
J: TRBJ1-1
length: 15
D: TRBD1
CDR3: CATSPPGQLNTEAFF
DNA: TGTGCCACCAGCCCCCCGGGACAGCTAAACACTGAAGCTTTCTTT

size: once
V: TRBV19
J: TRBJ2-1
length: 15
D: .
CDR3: CASMRGAGLYNEQFF
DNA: TGTGCCAGTATGAGGGGGGCAGGGCTCTACAATGAGCAGTTCTTC

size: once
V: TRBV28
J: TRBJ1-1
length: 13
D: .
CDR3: CASTLTGPGEAFF
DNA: TGTGCCAGCACCCTAACGGGCCCGGGAGAAGCTTTCTTT

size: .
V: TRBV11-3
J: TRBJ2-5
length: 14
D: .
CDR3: CASSHSRLGETQYF
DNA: TGTGCCAGCAGCCATTCGCGGCTAGGGGAGACCCAGTACTTC

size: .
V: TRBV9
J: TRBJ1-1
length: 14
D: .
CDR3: CASSVSASNTEAFF
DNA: TGTGCCAGCAGCGTCTCAGCCTCGAACACTGAAGCTTTCTTT

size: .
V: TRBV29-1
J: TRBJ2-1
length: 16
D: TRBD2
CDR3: CSVTTSPGLALGGQFF
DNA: TGCAGCGTCACGACGTCCCCGGGACTAGCCTTGGGTGGGCAGTTCTTC

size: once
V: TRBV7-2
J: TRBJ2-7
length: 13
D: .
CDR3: CASSLRHFYEQYF
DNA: TGTGCCAGCAGCTTAAGACATTTCTACGAGCAGTACTTC

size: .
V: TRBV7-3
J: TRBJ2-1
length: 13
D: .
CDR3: CASSLMFGHEQFF
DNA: TGTGCCAGCAGCTTAATGTTTGGGCATGAGCAGTTCTTC

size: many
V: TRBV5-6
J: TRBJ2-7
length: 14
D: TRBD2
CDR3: CASKLAGGSYEQYF
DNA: TGTGCCAGCAAATTGGCGGGAGGGTCCTACGAGCAGTACTTC

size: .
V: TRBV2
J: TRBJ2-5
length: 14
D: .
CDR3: CASLGGRGQETQYF
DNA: TGTGCCAGCCTTGGCGGTAGGGGACAAGAGACCCAGTACTTC

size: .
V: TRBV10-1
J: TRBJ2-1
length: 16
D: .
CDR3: CASSTLGASSYNEQFF
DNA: TGCGCCAGCAGCACTCTGGGAGCGAGCTCCTACAATGAGCAGTTCTTC

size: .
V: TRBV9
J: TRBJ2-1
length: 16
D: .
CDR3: CASSDQAEISYNEQFF
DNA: TGTGCCAGCAGCGACCAAGCGGAAATCTCCTACAATGAGCAGTTCTTC

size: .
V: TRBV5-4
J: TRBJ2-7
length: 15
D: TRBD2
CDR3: CASSRSSGSVYEQYF
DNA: TGTGCCAGCAGCCGTTCTAGCGGGAGTGTCTACGAGCAGTACTTC

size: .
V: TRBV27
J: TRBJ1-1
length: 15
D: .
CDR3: CASSSSGTVNTEAFF
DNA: TGTGCCAGCAGTTCGTCCGGGACGGTGAACACTGAAGCTTTCTTT

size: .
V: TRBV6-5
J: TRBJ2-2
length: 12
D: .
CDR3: CASSSSWGELFF
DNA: TGTGCCAGCAGTTCCTCTTGGGGGGAGCTGTTTTTT

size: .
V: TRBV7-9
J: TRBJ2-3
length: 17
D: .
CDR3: CASSRELAFGAADTQYF
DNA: TGTGCCAGCAGCCGAGAGCTAGCGTTTGGTGCCGCAGATACGCAGTATTTT

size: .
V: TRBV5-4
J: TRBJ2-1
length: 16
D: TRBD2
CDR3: CASSSPSGRSLNEQFF
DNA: TGTGCCAGCAGCTCACCTAGCGGGAGATCCCTCAATGAGCAGTTCTTC

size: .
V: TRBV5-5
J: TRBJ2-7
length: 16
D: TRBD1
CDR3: CASSLGDRESSYEQYF
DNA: TGTGCCAGCAGCTTAGGGGACAGGGAGAGCTCCTACGAGCAGTACTTC